The 6 T cell receptor beta chains in this list originate from one sample, sequenced in a study of blood T cell repertoires in COVID-19. Libraries were prepared by immunoSEQ multiplex PCR; TCRdb keeps only in-frame clonotypes and omits some of them. Of 30,000 to 40,000 clones in the sample, around 87% are singletons; the top ten hold 20%. Sequences were obtained from peripheral blood. The receptors originated from a man aged 55-75 years with acute or convalescent COVID-19.

In its sample, this clone was seen once. The V call is TRBV6-1, the J call TRBJ2-1, with TRBD1 identical over 7 bases. There are 15 residues in the CDR3. Trimming took 1 base from V and 6 from J; bases not matched to a gene: 6. Germline V gene lookup returns CDR1 MNHNS and CDR2 SASEGT. Here the CDR3 DNA reads TGTGCCAGCAGTGAAGGACAGGGTGGCCGCAATGAGCAGTTCTTC. It codes for CASSEGQGGRNEQFF.

V and J are TRBV19 and TRBJ2-1; 9 positions agree with TRBD2. V was clipped by 3 bases and J by 5 bases; unmatched bases: 11. The CDR3 has 17 residues. The germline V gene has CDR1 LNHDA and CDR2 SQIVND (reference sequence). In nucleotides, the CDR3 is TGTGCCAGTAGTATTTTCTCTAGCGGGATAGTCGACAATGAGCAGTTCTTC. Residues: CASSIFSSGIVDNEQFF.

The V gene is TRBV11-3, the J gene TRBJ2-5, with D possibly TRBD2 on 7 matching bases. The CDR3 contains 16 residues. Germline V CDR1 and CDR2: SGHNT, YENEEA. V lost 0 bases and J lost 4, with 15 bases in between. CDR3 sequence (DNA): TGTGCCAGCAGCTTAGATCTTTCAGGGGAGGGAGAGACCCAGTACTTC. Its protein product is CASSLDLSGEGETQYF.

The chain couples TRBV29-1 to TRBJ2-1; D possibly corresponds to TRBD2 (6 bases). The V gene lost 5 bases and the J gene lost 7 bases, with 18 bases spanning the gap. The CDR3 has 14 residues. Germline V gene lookup returns CDR1 SQVTM and CDR2 ANQGSEA. CDR3 DNA sequence: TGCAGCGTTATAGCGGAGAGGACGGTGAATGAGCAGTTCTTC. Its translation: CSVIAERTVNEQFF.

The CDR3 DNA reads TGTGCCACCAGTGACTCGGGACAGTCGAGCAATCAGCCCCAGCATTTT. Amino acids: CATSDSGQSSNQPQHF. The V and J genes are TRBV24-1 and TRBJ1-5; TRBD1 matches 7 bases. Germline assignment: CDR1 KGHDR and CDR2 SFDVKD. Losses at the gene ends were 4 bases for V and 1 base for J; bases not matched to a gene: 6. There are 16 residues in the CDR3.

This chain links TRBV9 with TRBJ2-3; D uncertain. The germline V and J ends were trimmed by 2 bases and 2 bases, with 9 bases remaining between them. From germline, CDR1 is SGDLS and CDR2 YYNGEE. CDR3 length equals 14 residues. The CDR3: CASSVQSATDTQYF. In DNA, the CDR3 is TGTGCCAGCAGCGTCCAAAGCGCCACAGATACGCAGTATTTT.